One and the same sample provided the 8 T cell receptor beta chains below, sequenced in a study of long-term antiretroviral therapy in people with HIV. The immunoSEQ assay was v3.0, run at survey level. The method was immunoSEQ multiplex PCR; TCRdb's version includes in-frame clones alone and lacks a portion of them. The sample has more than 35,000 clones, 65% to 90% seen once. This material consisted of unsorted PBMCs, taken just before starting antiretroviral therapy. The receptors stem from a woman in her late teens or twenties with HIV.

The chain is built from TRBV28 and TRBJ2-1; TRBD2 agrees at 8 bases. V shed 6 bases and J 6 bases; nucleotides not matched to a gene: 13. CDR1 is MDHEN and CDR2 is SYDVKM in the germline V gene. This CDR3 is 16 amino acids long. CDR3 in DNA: TGTGCCAGCAGCCCCTCGGTAGGGCTAGCGGGCAATGAGCAGTTCTTC. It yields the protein CASSPSVGLAGNEQFF. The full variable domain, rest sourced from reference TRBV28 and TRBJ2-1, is DVKVTQSSRYLVKRTGEKVFLECVQDMDHENMFWYRQDPGLGLRLIYFSYDVKMKEKGDIPEGYSVSREKKERFSLILESASTNQTSMYLCASSPSVGLAGNEQFFGPGTRLTVL.

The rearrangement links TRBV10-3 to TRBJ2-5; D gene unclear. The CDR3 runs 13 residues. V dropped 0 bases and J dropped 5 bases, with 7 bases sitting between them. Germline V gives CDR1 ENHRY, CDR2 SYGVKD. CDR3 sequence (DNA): TGTGCCATCAGTGAGTCGACGTGGGAGACCCAGTACTTC. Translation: CAISESTWETQYF.

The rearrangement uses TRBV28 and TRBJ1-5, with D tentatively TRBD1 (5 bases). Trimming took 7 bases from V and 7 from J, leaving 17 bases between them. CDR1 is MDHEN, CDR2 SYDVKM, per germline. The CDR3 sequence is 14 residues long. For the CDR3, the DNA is TGTGCCAGCAAGGGGCTTCTAGCTCACCAGCCCCAGCATTTT. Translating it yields CASKGLLAHQPQHF.

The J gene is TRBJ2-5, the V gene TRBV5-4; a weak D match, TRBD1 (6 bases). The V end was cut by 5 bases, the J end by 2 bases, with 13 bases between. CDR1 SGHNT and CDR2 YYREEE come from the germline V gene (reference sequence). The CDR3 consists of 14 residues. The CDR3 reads CASRVGGKQETQYF. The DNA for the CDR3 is TGTGCCAGCAGGGTAGGGGGAAAACAAGAGACCCAGTACTTC.

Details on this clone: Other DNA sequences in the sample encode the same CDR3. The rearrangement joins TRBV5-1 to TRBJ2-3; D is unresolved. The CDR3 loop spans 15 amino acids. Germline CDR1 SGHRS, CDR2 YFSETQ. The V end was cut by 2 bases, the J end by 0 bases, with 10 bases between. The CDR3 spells CASSLERTSTDTQYF. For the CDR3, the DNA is TGCGCCAGCAGCTTAGAACGAACTAGCACAGATACGCAGTATTTT. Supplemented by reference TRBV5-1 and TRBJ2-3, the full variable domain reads KAGVTQTPRYLIKTRGQQVTLSCSPISGHRSVSWYQQTPGQGLQFLFEYFSETQRNKGNFPGRFSGRQFSNSRSEMNVSTLELGDSALYLCASSLERTSTDTQYFGPGTRLTVL.

CDR3 residues: CATQGAARTEAFF. In DNA, the CDR3 is TGTGCCACCCAGGGCGCTGCGCGGACTGAAGCTTTCTTT. The chain employs TRBV28 and TRBJ1-1, with D perhaps matching TRBD1 (5 bases). V was cut by 10 bases and J by 5 bases, with 17 bases left in between. CDR1 is MDHEN and CDR2 is SYDVKM in the germline V gene. The CDR3 covers 13 residues.

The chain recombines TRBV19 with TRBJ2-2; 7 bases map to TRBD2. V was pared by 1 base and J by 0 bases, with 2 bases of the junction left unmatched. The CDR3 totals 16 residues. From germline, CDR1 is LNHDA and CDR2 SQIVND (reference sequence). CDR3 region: CASSIGAGANTGELFF. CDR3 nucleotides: TGTGCCAGTAGTATAGGGGCGGGAGCGAACACCGGGGAGCTGTTTTTT.

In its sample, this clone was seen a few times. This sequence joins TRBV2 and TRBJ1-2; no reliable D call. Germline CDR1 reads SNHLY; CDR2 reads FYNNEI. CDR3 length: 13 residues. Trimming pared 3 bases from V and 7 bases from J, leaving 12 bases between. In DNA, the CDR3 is TGTGCCAGCAGTGATAGGCTGACGACTGGCTACACCTTC. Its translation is CASSDRLTTGYTF.